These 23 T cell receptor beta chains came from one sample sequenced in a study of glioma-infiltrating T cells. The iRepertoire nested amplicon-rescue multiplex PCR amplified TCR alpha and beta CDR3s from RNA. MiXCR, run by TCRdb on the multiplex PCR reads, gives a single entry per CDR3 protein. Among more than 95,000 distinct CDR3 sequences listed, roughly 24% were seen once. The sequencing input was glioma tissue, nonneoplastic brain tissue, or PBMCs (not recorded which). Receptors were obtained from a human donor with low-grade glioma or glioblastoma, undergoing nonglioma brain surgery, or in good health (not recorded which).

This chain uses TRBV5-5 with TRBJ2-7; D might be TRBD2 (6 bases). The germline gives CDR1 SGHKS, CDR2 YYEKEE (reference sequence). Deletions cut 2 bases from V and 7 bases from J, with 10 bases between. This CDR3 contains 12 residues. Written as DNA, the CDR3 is TGTGCCAGCAGCTTTAGTGCGGGGGAGCAGTACTTC. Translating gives CASSFSAGEQYF.

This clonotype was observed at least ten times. CDR3 DNA: TGTGCCATCGGCCAGGACTCTGGGGCCAACGTCCTGACTTTC. It encodes CAIGQDSGANVLTF. The V gene is TRBV10-3, the J gene TRBJ2-6, with D unresolved. Trimming took 8 bases from V and 0 from J, leaving 8 bases between them. The CDR3 spans 14 residues. Germline V gene lookup returns CDR1 ENHRY and CDR2 SYGVKD.

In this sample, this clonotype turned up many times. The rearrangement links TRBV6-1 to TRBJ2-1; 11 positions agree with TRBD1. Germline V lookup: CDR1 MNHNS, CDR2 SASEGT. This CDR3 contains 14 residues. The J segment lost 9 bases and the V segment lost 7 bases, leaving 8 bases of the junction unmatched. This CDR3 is CASTRDRGFSEQFF. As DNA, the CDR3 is TGTGCCAGCACCCGGGACAGGGGGTTTAGTGAGCAGTTCTTC.

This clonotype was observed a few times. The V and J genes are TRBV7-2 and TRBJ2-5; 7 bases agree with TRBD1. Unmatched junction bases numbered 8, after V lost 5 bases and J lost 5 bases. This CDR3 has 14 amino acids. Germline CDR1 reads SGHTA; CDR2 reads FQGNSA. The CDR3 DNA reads TGTGCCAGCAGCACACAAACAGGGGTGGAGACCCAGTACTTC. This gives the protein CASSTQTGVETQYF.

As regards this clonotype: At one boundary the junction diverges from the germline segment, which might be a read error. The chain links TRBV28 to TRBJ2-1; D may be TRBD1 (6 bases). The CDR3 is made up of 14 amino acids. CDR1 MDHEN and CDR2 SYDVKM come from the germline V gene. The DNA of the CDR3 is TGTGCCAGCAGTTTTTTTTCAGGGGAGAATGGGCAGTTCTTC. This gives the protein CASSFFSGENGQFF. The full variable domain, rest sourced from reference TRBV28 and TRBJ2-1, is DVKVTQSSRYLVKRTGEKVFLECVQDMDHENMFWYRQDPGLGLRLIYFSYDVKMKEKGDIPEGYSVSREKKERFSLILESASTNQTSMYLCASSFFSGENGQFFGPGTRLTVL.

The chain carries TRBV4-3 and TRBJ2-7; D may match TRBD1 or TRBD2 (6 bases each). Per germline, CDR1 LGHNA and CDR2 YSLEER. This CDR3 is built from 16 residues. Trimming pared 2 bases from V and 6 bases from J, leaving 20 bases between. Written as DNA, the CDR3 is TGCGCCAGCAGCCAAAATGGGGGGACATGGGTCTCCGAGCAGTACTTC. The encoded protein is CASSQNGGTWVSEQYF.

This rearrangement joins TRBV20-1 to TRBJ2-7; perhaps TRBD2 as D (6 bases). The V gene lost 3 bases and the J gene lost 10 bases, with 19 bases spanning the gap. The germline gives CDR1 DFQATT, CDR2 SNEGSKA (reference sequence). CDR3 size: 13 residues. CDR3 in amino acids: CSASSVTGSYQYF. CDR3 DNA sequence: TGCAGTGCTAGCTCGGTCACCGGGAGTTATCAGTACTTC.

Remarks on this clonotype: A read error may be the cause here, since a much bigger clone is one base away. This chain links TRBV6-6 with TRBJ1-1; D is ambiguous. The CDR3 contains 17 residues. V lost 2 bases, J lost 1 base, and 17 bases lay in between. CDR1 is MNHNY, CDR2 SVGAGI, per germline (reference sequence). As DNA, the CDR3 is TGTGCCAGCAGTTACGCGTCACGTGGGGTGGCGAACACTGAAGCTTTCTTT. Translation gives CASSYASRGVANTEAFF.

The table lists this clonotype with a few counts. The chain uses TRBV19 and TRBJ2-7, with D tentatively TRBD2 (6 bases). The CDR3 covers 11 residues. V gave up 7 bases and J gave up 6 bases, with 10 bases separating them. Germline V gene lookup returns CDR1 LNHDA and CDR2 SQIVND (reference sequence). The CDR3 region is CASKWGVEQYF. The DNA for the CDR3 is TGTGCCAGTAAGTGGGGGGTCGAGCAGTACTTC.

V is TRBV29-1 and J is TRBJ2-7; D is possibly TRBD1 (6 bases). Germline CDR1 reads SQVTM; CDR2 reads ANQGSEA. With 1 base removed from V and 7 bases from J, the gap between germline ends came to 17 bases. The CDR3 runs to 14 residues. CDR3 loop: CSVEVGRGTGEQYF. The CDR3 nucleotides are TGCAGCGTTGAAGTGGGAAGGGGGACCGGGGAGCAGTACTTC.

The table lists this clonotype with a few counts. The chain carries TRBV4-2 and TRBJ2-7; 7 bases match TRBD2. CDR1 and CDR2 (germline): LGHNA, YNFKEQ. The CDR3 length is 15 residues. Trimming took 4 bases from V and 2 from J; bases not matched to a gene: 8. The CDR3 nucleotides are TGTGCCAGCAGCCTGCTAGCGGCAACTACCTACGAGCAGTACTTC. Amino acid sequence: CASSLLAATTYEQYF.

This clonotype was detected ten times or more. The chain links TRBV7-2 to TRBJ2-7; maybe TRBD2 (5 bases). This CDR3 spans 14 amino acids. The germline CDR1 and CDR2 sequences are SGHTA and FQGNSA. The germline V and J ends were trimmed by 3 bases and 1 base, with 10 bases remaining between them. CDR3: CASSLSRDSYEQYF. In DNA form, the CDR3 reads TGTGCCAGCAGCTTGAGCCGGGATTCCTACGAGCAGTACTTC.

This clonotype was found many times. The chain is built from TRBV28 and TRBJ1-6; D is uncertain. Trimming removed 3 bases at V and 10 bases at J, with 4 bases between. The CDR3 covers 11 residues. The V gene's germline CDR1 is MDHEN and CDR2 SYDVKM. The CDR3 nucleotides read TGTGCCAGCAGTTTTGAGTCACCCCTCCACTTT. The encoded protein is CASSFESPLHF.

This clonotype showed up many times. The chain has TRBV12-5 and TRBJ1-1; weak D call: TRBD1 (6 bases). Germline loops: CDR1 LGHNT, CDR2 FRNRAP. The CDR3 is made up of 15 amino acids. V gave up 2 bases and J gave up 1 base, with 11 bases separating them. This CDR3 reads CASGLPRTENTEAFF. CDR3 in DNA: TGTGCTAGTGGTTTGCCCCGGACAGAGAACACTGAAGCTTTCTTT.

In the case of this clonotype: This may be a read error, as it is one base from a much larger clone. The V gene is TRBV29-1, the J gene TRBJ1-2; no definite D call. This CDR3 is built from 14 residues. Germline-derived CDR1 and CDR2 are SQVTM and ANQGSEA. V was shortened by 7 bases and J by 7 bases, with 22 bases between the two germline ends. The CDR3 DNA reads TGCAGCGCTGATGATGGCCAGGTCGGTGGTGGCTACACCTTC. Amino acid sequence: CSADDGQVGGGYTF.

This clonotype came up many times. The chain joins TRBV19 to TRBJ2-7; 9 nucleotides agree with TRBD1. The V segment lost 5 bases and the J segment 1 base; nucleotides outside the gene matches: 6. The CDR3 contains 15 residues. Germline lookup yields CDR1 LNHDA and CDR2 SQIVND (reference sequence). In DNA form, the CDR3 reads TGTGCCAGTAGTGTCGGACAGGGGTCTTCCTACGAGCAGTACTTC. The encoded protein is CASSVGQGSSYEQYF.

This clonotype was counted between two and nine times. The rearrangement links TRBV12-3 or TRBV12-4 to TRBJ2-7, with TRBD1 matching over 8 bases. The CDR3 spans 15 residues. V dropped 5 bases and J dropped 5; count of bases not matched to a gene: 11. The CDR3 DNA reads TGTGCCAGCAGTCCCTCCAGGGGGCAGAGAGACGAGCAGTACTTC. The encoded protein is CASSPSRGQRDEQYF.

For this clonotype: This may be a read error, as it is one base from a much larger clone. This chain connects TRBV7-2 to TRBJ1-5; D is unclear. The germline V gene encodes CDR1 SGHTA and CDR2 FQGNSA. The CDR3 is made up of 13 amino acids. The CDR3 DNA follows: TGTGCCAGCCGCTTGACGGAAAATCAGCCCCAGCATTTT. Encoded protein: CASRLTENQPQHF.

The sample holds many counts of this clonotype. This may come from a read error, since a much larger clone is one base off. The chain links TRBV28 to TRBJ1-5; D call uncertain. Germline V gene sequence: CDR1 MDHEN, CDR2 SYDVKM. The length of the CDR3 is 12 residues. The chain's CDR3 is CASSLSYQSQHF. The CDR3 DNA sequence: TGTGCCAGCAGTTTATCTTATCAGTCCCAGCATTTT.

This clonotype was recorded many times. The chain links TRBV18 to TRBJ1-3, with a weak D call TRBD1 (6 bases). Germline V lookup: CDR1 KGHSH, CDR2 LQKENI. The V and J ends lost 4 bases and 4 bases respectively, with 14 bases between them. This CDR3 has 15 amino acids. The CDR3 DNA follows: TGTGCCAGCTCACTTGGGACACAGCCGGGAAACACCATATATTTT. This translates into CASSLGTQPGNTIYF.

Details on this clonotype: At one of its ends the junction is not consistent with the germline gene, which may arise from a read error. CDR3 bases: TGTGCCAGCGGCTTCACAGCGGGACTATCAAACGAGCAGCACTTC. Translation gives CASGFTAGLSNEQHF. V and J are TRBV11-1 and TRBJ2-7, with TRBD2 identical over 7 bases. Germline V CDR1 and CDR2: SGHAT, FQDESV (reference sequence). The CDR3 is 15 residues long.

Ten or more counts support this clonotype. The CDR3 DNA sequence: TGTGCCAGCAGTTTAATGTTTGGACGGACGCAGTATTTT. This translates into CASSLMFGRTQYF. The chain is built from TRBV27 and TRBJ2-3; no clear D. V shed 2 bases and J shed 9 bases, with 12 bases lying between them. The length of the CDR3 is 13 residues. Germline lookup yields CDR1 MNHEY and CDR2 SMNVEV (reference sequence).

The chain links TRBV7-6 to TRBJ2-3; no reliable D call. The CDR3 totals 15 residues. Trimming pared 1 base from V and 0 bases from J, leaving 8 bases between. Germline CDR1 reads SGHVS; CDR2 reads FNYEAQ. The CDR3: CASSLVMSSTDTQYF. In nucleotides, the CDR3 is TGTGCCAGCAGCTTAGTTATGTCTAGCACAGATACGCAGTATTTT.